These T cell receptor beta chains were read from a single sample in a study of blood T cells in healthy people across ages. TCRdb re-called the 5' RACE reads through MiXCR, storing one row per CDR3 protein. In the table there are about 1.8 million distinct CDR3 sequences, about 49% of which are singletons. The source material was blood. These receptors were collected from a woman between 35 and 50 years old in good health. CDR3s include the opening cysteine and the closing phenylalanine or tryptophan. The D gene is left open where the match is weak. The size of a clone is reported for some rows only, either as once, few or many, or as a class for expanded clones.

V	D	size	J	DNA	CDR3
TRBV6-5	-	-	TRBJ1-2	TGTGCCAGCACAGGTCTAGCTAACTATGGCTACACCTTC	CASTGLANYGYTF
TRBV10-3	TRBD2	few	TRBJ2-3	TGTGCCATCAGAGCGGGGGAGACTAGCACAGATACGCAGTATTTT	CAIRAGETSTDTQYF
TRBV24-1	-	-	TRBJ2-1	TGTGCCACCAGTGATTTGAGTACAGGGGAGGGGTATGAGCAGTTCTTC	CATSDLSTGEGYEQFF
TRBV7-2	TRBD1	-	TRBJ2-5	TGTGCCTGCAGCTTCAGGGGGCCTACCGGACAAGAGACCCAGTACTTC	CACSFRGPTGQETQYF
TRBV20-1	-	many	TRBJ1-5	TGCAGTGCTCATGACGCCCGAAGCAATCAGCCCCAGCATTTT	CSAHDARSNQPQHF
TRBV4-2	-	-	TRBJ2-1	TGTGCCAGCAGCCAAGATAGCCGTGAGCAGTTCTTC	CASSQDSREQFF
TRBV20-1	-	-	TRBJ2-3	TGCAGTGCTAGGAAGAGCGGGAGCACAGATACGCAGTATTTT	CSARKSGSTDTQYF
TRBV7-2	TRBD2	few	TRBJ2-1	TGTGCCAGCAGGGACCAGCGGGGGGGCTACAATGAGCAGTTCTTC	CASRDQRGGYNEQFF
TRBV5-6	TRBD1	few	TRBJ2-3	TGTGCCAGCAGCTTAGGACAGGCCCCTCCGTATTTT	CASSLGQAPPYF
TRBV20-1	-	-	TRBJ1-5	TGCAGTGCGGGGGAGGGTTCCGGCAATCAACCCCAGCATTTT	CSAGEGSGNQPQHF
TRBV29-1	-	few	TRBJ2-5	TGCAGTGGGGGAGGGGGGGCCAGAGAGACCCAGTACTTC	CSGGGGARETQYF
TRBV20-1	TRBD1	-	TRBJ1-2	TGCAGTGCTAGAGATTACTACAGGGGCTATGGCTACACCTTC	CSARDYYRGYGYTF
TRBV27	TRBD1	few	TRBJ2-3	TGTGCCAGCGGTCGACAGGGGGCAGATACGCAGTATTTT	CASGRQGADTQYF
TRBV6-1	-	-	TRBJ2-7	TGTGCCAGCAGTGACGCACCCGGGGGCTGGAGCTCCTACGAGCAGTACTTC	CASSDAPGGWSSYEQYF
TRBV7-2	-	many	TRBJ2-3	TGTGCCAGCAGCTTGACGGGGCTTAGCACAGATACGCAGTATTTT	CASSLTGLSTDTQYF
TRBV14	-	-	TRBJ2-7	TGTGCCAGCAGCAGAAAATGGGGGGTCAGCTCCTACGAGCAGTACTTC	CASSRKWGVSSYEQYF
TRBV20-1	TRBD1	-	TRBJ2-7	TGCAGTGCTAGCGATCCGGGACAGGGTGCCTACGAGCAGTACTTC	CSASDPGQGAYEQYF
TRBV4-3	-	few	TRBJ2-7	TGCGCCAGCAGCCAAGAGGGAACAGGGCCACACTACGAGCAGTACTTC	CASSQEGTGPHYEQYF
TRBV20-1	-	-	TRBJ1-4	TGCAGTGCTACCAGGGCGAGAGGCAGCAGTGAAAAACTGTTTTTT	CSATRARGSSEKLFF
TRBV27	TRBD2	-	TRBJ2-1	TGTGCCAGCAGTTTTAGAGCGGGGGGGAAGTTCTTC	CASSFRAGGKFF
TRBV6-5	TRBD1	-	TRBJ2-7	TGTGCCAGCAGTTACCAGGACAGGGGAGGGAGGGAGCAGTACTTC	CASSYQDRGGREQYF
TRBV6-5	-	-	TRBJ1-1	TGTGCCAGCAGTTACTCGAGGGCCCACACCGAAGCTTTCTTT	CASSYSRAHTEAFF
TRBV12-3/TRBV12-4	-	-	TRBJ2-3	TGTGCCAGCAGTATCGGACAGCGCACAGATACGCAGTATTTT	CASSIGQRTDTQYF
TRBV4-2	TRBD2	-	TRBJ2-5	TGTGCCAGCAGCCCGCCCACCGGGACTATGGATGAGCAGTACTTC	CASSPPTGTMDEQYF
TRBV4-1	-	once	TRBJ1-6	TGCGCCAGCAGCCATGAAGACCGTAATCGGTATCCCCTCCACTTT	CASSHEDRNRYPLHF
TRBV20-1	TRBD1	-	TRBJ2-1	TGCAGTGCTAGAGATTTGAAGCCCCAGGGGGCCACCTACAATGAGCAGTTCTTC	CSARDLKPQGATYNEQFF
TRBV5-1	TRBD2	few	TRBJ2-5	TGCGCCAGCAGCCCGCTAGCGGGGGAAGCGACCCAGTACTTC	CASSPLAGEATQYF
TRBV10-3	TRBD1	-	TRBJ1-1	TGTGCCATCAGAGGGGACAGGGGGAACACTGAAGCTTTCTTT	CAIRGDRGNTEAFF
TRBV28	TRBD2	few	TRBJ2-1	TGTGCCAGCAGCCCCTTATTTGGGGGGGAGGGGTTTTACAATGAGCAGTTCTTC	CASSPLFGGEGFYNEQFF
TRBV28	TRBD2	-	TRBJ2-1	TGTGCCAGCAGCCCCCTTATGAGGACTCGGGAGGGTACTGAGCAGTTCTTC	CASSPLMRTREGTEQFF
TRBV27	-	few	TRBJ2-5	TGTGCCAGCAGCCCCTGGACACAAGAGACCCAGTACTTC	CASSPWTQETQYF
TRBV6-6	-	-	TRBJ1-2	TGTGCCAGCAGTTACACGCCGGGTGGCTACACCTTC	CASSYTPGGYTF
TRBV6-2/TRBV6-3	-	-	TRBJ1-2	TGTGCCAGCAGTACATCGGCGACAGCTGGCTACACCTTC	CASSTSATAGYTF
TRBV20-1	TRBD2	-	TRBJ2-7	TGCAGTGCTAGTAGGCGAGCGGGGGGTCGGGAGCAGTACTTC	CSASRRAGGREQYF
TRBV4-3	-	-	TRBJ2-3	TGCGCCAGCAGCCAAGAGGGTGGGAATACGCAGTATTTT	CASSQEGGNTQYF
TRBV25-1	-	-	TRBJ2-5	TGTGCCAGCAGTGAAGACCTCTTTGGTAGGGGAGAGACCCAGTACTTC	CASSEDLFGRGETQYF
TRBV4-2	TRBD1	-	TRBJ1-2	TGTGCCAGCAGTCGGGACGGGACAGCTAACTATGGCTACACCTTC	CASSRDGTANYGYTF
TRBV7-9	-	-	TRBJ2-1	TGTGCCAGCAGCTTAGAGCTTAGCCCCTACAATGAGCAGTTCTTC	CASSLELSPYNEQFF
TRBV6-2/TRBV6-3	-	once	TRBJ2-7	TGTGCCAGCAGCCCCTGGGGGACCGAGCAGTACTTC	CASSPWGTEQYF
TRBV6-5	TRBD2	few	TRBJ2-3	TGTGCCAGCTCTAGCGGGGGGGCCAAAGATACGCAGTATTTT	CASSSGGAKDTQYF
TRBV13	-	-	TRBJ2-7	TGTGCCAGCAGCCCGACAGGCGCCCCAGAGAGTGAGCAGTACTTC	CASSPTGAPESEQYF
TRBV29-1	TRBD1	few	TRBJ2-4	TGCAGCGCGGCACCGGGACAGGGGGAACTAGCCAAAAACATTCAGTACTTC	CSAAPGQGELAKNIQYF
TRBV4-1	-	-	TRBJ2-1	TGCGCCAGCAGTCTACGTGACAAACACGAAGAGACCCAGTTCTTC	CASSLRDKHEETQFF
TRBV24-1	TRBD1	few	TRBJ1-2	TGTGCCACCAGTGACAGGACAGGGATCGGCTACACCTTC	CATSDRTGIGYTF
TRBV7-2	-	-	TRBJ2-5	TGTGCCAGCAGCTTAGTCGGGGCCAGCCAAGAGACCCAGTACTTC	CASSLVGASQETQYF
TRBV29-1	TRBD1	few	TRBJ2-7	TGCAGCGTCGTCACAGGGGACGAGCAGTACTTC	CSVVTGDEQYF
TRBV4-2	TRBD1	few	TRBJ2-7	TGTGCCAGCAGCCAAACCTCGGGACAGGGGGGGTACGAGCAGTACTTC	CASSQTSGQGGYEQYF
TRBV28	TRBD2	-	TRBJ2-7	TGTGCCAGCAGCCGATATCTAGCGGGGGACGAGCAGTACTTC	CASSRYLAGDEQYF
TRBV4-2	TRBD1	-	TRBJ2-3	TGTGCCAGCAGCCAATCGGAGACAGGGGAAGCAGATACGCAGTATTTT	CASSQSETGEADTQYF
TRBV2	TRBD1	-	TRBJ1-5	TGTGCCAGCAGCACCCAAATCAGGGGGCTGGATCAGCCCCAGCATTTT	CASSTQIRGLDQPQHF
TRBV11-2	TRBD1	few	TRBJ2-4	TGTGCCAGCAGCTTAGATAGTGACAGGGGCGAACTAGCCAAAAACATTCAGTACTTC	CASSLDSDRGELAKNIQYF
TRBV28	-	-	TRBJ2-1	TGTGCCAGCAGTTTCCGGTCATCTAGTGAATCTTTGGATGAGCAGTTCTTC	CASSFRSSSESLDEQFF
TRBV12-3/TRBV12-4	TRBD2	-	TRBJ2-3	TGTGCCAGCAGTCCCGGGGCTAGCGGGGGGGCAGATACGCAGTATTTT	CASSPGASGGADTQYF
TRBV19	-	few	TRBJ2-1	TGTGCCAGTAGTATCCCCGGCAGGGGATACAATGAGCAGTTCTTC	CASSIPGRGYNEQFF
TRBV20-1	-	-	TRBJ1-1	TGCAGTGTATCCCGGGGAACAACTGAAGCTTTCTTT	CSVSRGTTEAFF
TRBV21-1	-	-	TRBJ1-5	TGTGCCAGCAGCAGAAAAGGAATAGGCAATCAGCCCCAGCATTTT	CASSRKGIGNQPQHF
TRBV5-1	TRBD1	-	TRBJ2-3	TGCGCCAGCAAACAGACAGGGGGCTTAGCAGATACGCAGTATTTT	CASKQTGGLADTQYF
TRBV25-1	-	few	TRBJ1-2	TGTGCCAGCAGTGGGCAGGCATACAACTATGGCTACACCTTC	CASSGQAYNYGYTF
TRBV3-1	-	-	TRBJ2-3	TGCGCCAGCAGCCAAGCTCGGAGCACAGATACGCAGTATTTT	CASSQARSTDTQYF
TRBV15	-	-	TRBJ1-6	TGTGCCACCAGCAGAGATCTAGGGTTGAGTTCACCCCTCCACTTT	CATSRDLGLSSPLHF